This TCR beta chain derives from a study of blood T cell repertoires in COVID-19. About the study: Italy, Spain and the United States were the sources of the convalescent and acute COVID-19 samples.

Study members were between roughly 18 and 100 years old and lived in 20 to 30 US regions. Clinical histories supplied by participants themselves formed the basis of cohort assignment. Original methodology: From reference gene primer amplification, estimates of nucleated cell counts were derived. The data were produced by immunoSEQ multiplex PCR, yet TCRdb's version contains in-frame clones alone and is incomplete. D and trimming were read from the DNA, whereas the V and J calls and clone size are those reported in that table. The sample contains roughly 250,000 clones, roughly 93% of which appear only once. The CDR3 contains 14 residues. J gave up 4 bases and V 1 base, and 4 bases lay outside the gene matches. CDR1 is SGHRS and CDR2 is YFSETQ in the germline V gene.

The origin of this receptor is a woman aged 40-49 years with acute COVID-19. The sample was PBMCs or T cells enriched from blood (not recorded which). V and J are TRBV5-1 and TRBJ1-2, with 7 bases identical to TRBD1. This CDR3 reads CASSLSGTAYGYTF. The CDR3 region has the DNA TGCGCCAGCAGCTTGAGTGGGACAGCCTATGGCTACACCTTC. Supplemented by reference TRBV5-1 and TRBJ1-2, the full variable domain reads KAGVTQTPRYLIKTRGQQVTLSCSPISGHRSVSWYQQTPGQGLQFLFEYFSETQRNKGNFPGRFSGRQFSNSRSEMNVSTLELGDSALYLCASSLSGTAYGYTFGSGTRLTVV.